Below are 7 T cell receptor beta chains sequenced from a single sample in a study of T cells in Graves' hyperthyroidism and ophthalmopathy. Template material for amplifying TCR beta CDR3 regions consisted of RNA transcripts. Initially, a first-round RT-PCR of the TCR CDR3 employed the HTBI primer set. TCRdb processed the multiplex PCR reads anew with MiXCR; each CDR3 protein has one entry. The table lists 300,000 or so distinct CDR3 sequences, approximately 17% of them singletons, with around 34% in the top ten. Sample: blood. The receptors were gathered from a man between 25 and 39 years old with Graves' hyperthyroidism.

This clonotype was seen ten or more times. The chain joins TRBV20-1 to TRBJ2-7; unclear D gene. CDR1 is DFQATT, CDR2 SNEGSKA, per germline (reference sequence). V lost 0 bases to trimming and J lost 0 bases, with 12 bases between them. The CDR3 has 15 amino acids. The chain's CDR3 is CSARDPRLHSYEQYF. The CDR3, as DNA: TGCAGTGCTAGAGACCCAAGACTCCACTCCTACGAGCAGTACTTC.

The chain links TRBV2 to TRBJ2-1, with TRBD2 identical over 12 bases. There are 14 residues in the CDR3. Germline assignment: CDR1 SNHLY and CDR2 FYNNEI. V trimming: 8 bases; J trimming: 9 bases; junction bases outside the gene matches: 8. CDR3 nucleotide sequence: TGTGCCAGCCGCAGACTAGCGGGAGAGGTTGAGCAGTTCTTC. This codes for CASRRLAGEVEQFF.

The chain is built from TRBV4-1 and TRBJ1-4; D is ambiguous. Trimming pared 0 bases from V and 10 bases from J, leaving 18 bases between. This CDR3 region has 16 residues. Looked up from germline, CDR1 is MGHRA and CDR2 is YSYEKL. CDR3 DNA: TGCGCCAGCAGCCAAGACCCACCATCTTCCCCGGGAAAACTGTTTTTT. Translated, it gives CASSQDPPSSPGKLFF.

This clonotype was seen repeatedly, ten times or more. V is TRBV28 and J is TRBJ2-2, with a possible D match to TRBD1 (6 bases). The germline V gene encodes CDR1 MDHEN and CDR2 SYDVKM. The CDR3 extends over 14 amino acids. The germline V and J ends were trimmed by 2 bases and 4 bases, with 8 bases remaining between them. CDR3 DNA: TGTGCCAGCAGTTTAACAGGGTTCACCGGGGAGCTGTTTTTT. Translated, it gives CASSLTGFTGELFF. Together with reference TRBV28 and TRBJ2-2, the CDR3 gives the full variable domain: DVKVTQSSRYLVKRTGEKVFLECVQDMDHENMFWYRQDPGLGLRLIYFSYDVKMKEKGDIPEGYSVSREKKERFSLILESASTNQTSMYLCASSLTGFTGELFFGEGSRLTVL.

This chain joins TRBV28 and TRBJ2-7; a possible D gene is TRBD1 (6 bases). The CDR3 covers 14 residues. Trimming stripped 6 bases from V and 4 bases from J, with 16 bases between. The germline gives CDR1 MDHEN, CDR2 SYDVKM. As DNA, the CDR3 is TGTGCCAGCAGGCTACAGGGTTTCGAGTACGAGCAGTACTTC. Protein: CASRLQGFEYEQYF.

The J gene is TRBJ2-1, the V gene TRBV6-1; D ambiguous. CDR3 length equals 13 residues. The germline CDR1 and CDR2 sequences are MNHNS and SASEGT. The V end was cut by 7 bases, the J end by 10 bases, with 17 bases between. CDR3: CASINEVVGEQFF. CDR3 coding DNA: TGTGCCAGCATCAATGAAGTGGTTGGGGAGCAGTTCTTC.

This clonotype was seen many times. This chain connects TRBV20-1 to TRBJ2-3; 10 nucleotides match TRBD2. The length of the CDR3 is 16 residues. Per germline, CDR1 DFQATT and CDR2 SNEGSKA (reference sequence). After removal of 0 bases from V and 1 base from J, the junction contained 4 bases not matched to a gene. The CDR3 is CSARDGGTSGTDTQYF. The DNA for the CDR3 is TGCAGTGCTAGAGATGGGGGGACTAGCGGCACAGATACGCAGTATTTT.